The present TCR beta chain was sequenced within a study of regulatory T cells in long-lasting Graves disease. To make TCR beta libraries, researchers used iRepertoire HTBI primers and Arm-PCR of CDR3 regions. TCRdb called the multiplex PCR reads again in MiXCR, with one record for every CDR3 protein. This table holds 600,000 to 850,000 distinct CDR3 sequences, 25% to 35% found once. The sample's time point: persistent/refractory GD, antithyroid drugs over 5 years with positive TRAb. Preparation of the TCR library used RNA extracted from PBMCs. Findings of the study overall: Preferential use of TRBV28, TRBJ1-2 and TRBJ2-5 was seen in persistent disease.

On this clonotype: Its antigen is not known.

This CDR3 region has 13 residues. V gave up 0 bases and J gave up 8 bases, with 10 bases separating them. Germline assignment: CDR1 MNHEY and CDR2 SVGAGI. The TCR was taken from a female donor with Graves disease. The sample was peripheral blood mononuclear cells (PBMCs), taken when the disease was refractory, from a patient treated with antithyroid drugs. V is TRBV6-5 and J is TRBJ1-2, with a possible D match to TRBD1 (6 bases). CDR3 in DNA: TGTGCCAGCAGTTACTCGTCAGGGGTGGGCTACACCTTC. It translates to CASSYSSGVGYTF.